Following are 32 T cell receptor beta chains from one sample sequenced in a study of shared clonotypes between healthy human individuals. Assay: immunoSEQ multiplex PCR; the TCRdb copy retains only in-frame clones and omits some. This sample has around 2.1 million clones, with almost 96% found just once. Sequencing was done on a sample of naive CD4+ T cells sorted from blood. The subset: CD45RA+ positively selected. Every receptor here comes from a man aged 18 to 29 in good health.

This rearrangement joins TRBV29-1 to TRBJ2-1; D is perhaps TRBD2 (6 bases). Germline loops: CDR1 SQVTM, CDR2 ANQGSEA. This CDR3 is built from 13 residues. V lost 4 bases to trimming and J lost 5 bases, with 12 bases between them. The CDR3 spells CSVGSSANNEQFF. The CDR3 bases are TGCAGCGTTGGATCTAGCGCCAACAATGAGCAGTTCTTC.

Of note for this clone: The germline gene is not matched at one end of the junction; a read error may be the cause. The chain joins TRBV30 to TRBJ1-3, with D possibly TRBD1 on 5 matching bases. This CDR3 is 14 amino acids long. Germline-derived CDR1 and CDR2 are GTSNPN and SVGIG (reference sequence). The CDR3 nucleotides read TGTGCCTGGAGTGTAACGGGGGTGGGAAGCACCATATATTTT. Protein: CAWSVTGVGSTIYF.

The rearrangement joins TRBV11-2 to TRBJ1-3, with D possibly TRBD1 on 5 matching bases. The CDR3 contains 15 residues. V was cut by 3 bases and J by 10 bases, with 19 bases left in between. Germline V lookup: CDR1 SGHAT, CDR2 FQNNGV. The CDR3 nucleotides read TGTGCCAGCAGCTTCGGGACTCTCACCTTCGAGACCATATATTTT. Translated: CASSFGTLTFETIYF.

The chain uses TRBV30 and TRBJ1-2; no definite D call. The V end was cut by 3 bases, the J end by 5 bases, with 10 bases between. Germline V gene lookup returns CDR1 GTSNPN and CDR2 SVGIG (reference sequence). The CDR3 spans 12 residues. The CDR3 protein is CAWRDALYGYTF. Here the CDR3 DNA reads TGTGCCTGGAGGGACGCTTTGTATGGCTACACCTTC.

V usage is TRBV2 and J usage is TRBJ2-5; D is ambiguous. The V gene lost 2 bases and the J gene lost 0 bases, with 1 base spanning the gap. Germline V gene sequence: CDR1 SNHLY, CDR2 FYNNEI. The CDR3 spans 12 residues. The CDR3 here is CASSEYQETQYF. The CDR3 DNA reads as TGTGCCAGCAGTGAATACCAAGAGACCCAGTACTTC.

This clone was observed once. V is TRBV7-8 and J is TRBJ2-7; D is ambiguous. V dropped 2 bases and J dropped 6 bases, with 8 bases sitting between them. Per the germline V gene, CDR1 is SGHVS and CDR2 is FQNEAQ. This CDR3 has 12 residues. The CDR3 bases are TGTGCCAGCAGCTTAAGCGACGTCGAGCAGTACTTC. This encodes CASSLSDVEQYF. Complete variable domain (other parts from reference TRBV7-8 and TRBJ2-7): GAGVSQSPRYKVAKRGQDVALRCDPISGHVSLFWYQQALGQGPEFLTYFQNEAQLDKSGLPSDRFFAERPEGSVSTLKIQRTQQEDSAVYLCASSLSDVEQYFGPGTRLTVT.

The genes are TRBV2 and TRBJ1-5; tentatively, D is TRBD1 (6 bases). The CDR3 consists of 18 residues. Looked up from germline, CDR1 is SNHLY and CDR2 is FYNNEI. Trimming stripped 1 base from V and 0 bases from J, with 16 bases between. The CDR3 reads CASSEEGEGWYSNQPQHF. CDR3 DNA sequence: TGTGCCAGCAGTGAAGAGGGGGAGGGATGGTATAGCAATCAGCCCCAGCATTTT.

This chain connects TRBV2 to TRBJ1-4; D call uncertain. Trimming took off 7 bases at V and 7 bases at J, with 4 bases between the two ends. This CDR3 contains 10 residues. Germline CDR1 reads SNHLY; CDR2 reads FYNNEI. CDR3 residues: CASMVEKLFF. The CDR3 DNA is TGTGCCAGCATGGTTGAAAAACTGTTTTTT.

The rearrangement joins TRBV2 to TRBJ2-5; 9 bases align to TRBD2. Germline V CDR1 and CDR2: SNHLY, FYNNEI. The CDR3 totals 15 residues. V shed 6 bases and J 5 bases; nucleotides not matched to a gene: 10. As DNA, the CDR3 is TGTGCCAGCAGCCACGGGACTAGCAGGTCGGAGACCCAGTACTTC. As protein: CASSHGTSRSETQYF.

For the CDR3, the DNA is TGTGCCAGCAGCTTGGGTTCAGGGTTCTACGAGCAGTACTTC. This encodes CASSLGSGFYEQYF. V gene TRBV5-8 combines with J gene TRBJ2-7, with D possibly matching TRBD1 (5 bases). Trimming stripped 0 bases from V and 3 bases from J, with 10 bases between. Germline-derived CDR1 and CDR2 are SGHTS and YDEGEE. The CDR3 sequence is 14 residues long.

The V call is TRBV19, the J call TRBJ2-1; 10 nucleotides align to TRBD2. The CDR3 sequence is 16 residues long. J lost 9 bases, V lost 1 base, and 9 bases had no gene match. The germline V gene has CDR1 LNHDA and CDR2 SQIVND (reference sequence). CDR3 loop: CASSIVVAGGFTEQFF. The CDR3 DNA reads TGTGCCAGTAGTATAGTAGTAGCGGGGGGTTTCACTGAGCAGTTCTTC.

The gene calls are TRBV2 and TRBJ1-2, with D possibly TRBD1 on 5 matching bases. The CDR3 consists of 13 residues. Germline CDR1 SNHLY, CDR2 FYNNEI. V was pared by 3 bases and J by 4 bases, with 9 bases between. CDR3 amino acids: CASSDTGPYGYTF. DNA for the CDR3: TGTGCCAGCAGTGATACAGGCCCCTATGGCTACACCTTC.

The V call is TRBV30, the J call TRBJ2-1; D is unresolved. This CDR3 region has 13 residues. With 1 base removed from V and 6 bases from J, the gap between germline ends came to 10 bases. CDR1 is GTSNPN, CDR2 SVGIG, per germline (reference sequence). CDR3 sequence (DNA): TGTGCCTGGAGTGGTCCCCAAGGCAATGAGCAGTTCTTC. Protein product: CAWSGPQGNEQFF.

V gene TRBV7-2 combines with J gene TRBJ1-5, with TRBD1 matching 12 bases. Germline-derived CDR1 and CDR2 are SGHTA and FQGNSA. This CDR3 comprises 17 residues. With 1 base clipped from V and 11 bases from J, the junction kept 12 bases outside the gene matches. The DNA for the CDR3 is TGTGCCAGCAGCTTAGGTGGGACAGGGGGCGCGGTCGCCGCCCAGCATTTT. Its translation: CASSLGGTGGAVAAQHF.

The chain couples TRBV5-1 to TRBJ2-2; 7 nucleotides agree with TRBD1. CDR1 SGHRS and CDR2 YFSETQ come from the germline V gene. The CDR3 contains 15 residues. The V and J ends lost 5 bases and 0 bases, in that order; junction bases with no gene match: 4. CDR3 coding DNA: TGCGCCAGCAGTCAGGGACAGTCGAACACCGGGGAGCTGTTTTTT. Translation: CASSQGQSNTGELFF.

On this clone itself: Other DNA sequences from this sample encode an identical CDR3 as well. The gene calls are TRBV6-5 and TRBJ2-7; D is possibly TRBD2 (6 bases). Germline loops: CDR1 MNHEY, CDR2 SVGAGI. V lost 8 bases and J 4 bases, leaving 9 bases between the germline ends. This CDR3 is built from 11 residues. The chain's CDR3 is CASHRGYEQYF. DNA for the CDR3: TGTGCCAGCCACCGGGGGTACGAGCAGTACTTC.

The V and J genes are TRBV4-1 and TRBJ1-1, with D possibly TRBD1 on 5 matching bases. The length of the CDR3 is 15 residues. The germline V gene encodes CDR1 MGHRA and CDR2 YSYEKL. V was cut by 4 bases and J by 6 bases, with 18 bases left in between. CDR3 in DNA: TGCGCCAGCAGCCGCCTCGGGGGAGAGTCGGCTGAAGCTTTCTTT. Protein sequence: CASSRLGGESAEAFF.

The chain uses TRBV4-3 and TRBJ2-7; D is uncertain. V was cut by 1 base and J by 3 bases, with 10 bases left in between. This CDR3 is built from 14 residues. Germline V gene lookup returns CDR1 LGHNA and CDR2 YSLEER. In nucleotides, the CDR3 is TGCGCCAGCAGCCAAGTTTACAGTGGCTACGAGCAGTACTTC. It yields the protein CASSQVYSGYEQYF.

This clone was detected only once. Other DNA sequences of this sample code for an identical CDR3. The chain employs TRBV27 and TRBJ2-1; D remains unclear. Trimming removed 4 bases from V and 0 bases from J, with 7 bases in between. The CDR3 is 14 amino acids. The V gene's germline CDR1 is MNHEY and CDR2 SMNVEV (reference sequence). CDR3 sequence (DNA): TGTGCCAGCAGTTCCCCCAGCTCCTACAATGAGCAGTTCTTC. The encoded protein is CASSSPSSYNEQFF.

This chain uses TRBV7-2 with TRBJ2-4; 11 bases are shared with TRBD2. Trimming removed 6 bases from V and 7 bases from J; junction bases left unmatched: 5. Germline assignment: CDR1 SGHTA and CDR2 FQGNSA. The CDR3 runs to 14 residues. CDR3 nucleotides: TGTGCCAGCAGTCCTAGCGGGAGGCGGAACATTCAGTACTTC. Translation: CASSPSGRRNIQYF.

The chain is built from TRBV5-1 and TRBJ1-2, with a possible D match to TRBD1 (5 bases). The CDR3 consists of 15 residues. V lost 0 bases and J 6 bases, leaving 15 bases between the germline ends. The germline gives CDR1 SGHRS, CDR2 YFSETQ. CDR3 bases: TGCGCCAGCAGCTTGGACAGGTCGGCCCCGCATGGCTACACCTTC. Its protein is CASSLDRSAPHGYTF.

The genes are TRBV30 and TRBJ2-7; D is unresolved. This CDR3 has 14 residues. Germline V gene data show CDR1 as GTSNPN and CDR2 as SVGIG (reference sequence). Trimming took off 0 bases at V and 6 bases at J, with 15 bases between the two ends. CDR3: CAWSVLGFLGEQYF. In nucleotides, the CDR3 is TGTGCCTGGAGTGTACTCGGGTTTCTGGGCGAGCAGTACTTC.

This chain links TRBV6-5 with TRBJ1-2; D gene unclear. Germline CDR1 is MNHEY and CDR2 is SVGAGI. V shed 2 bases and J shed 3 bases, with 13 bases lying between them. The CDR3 contains 15 residues. CDR3 DNA: TGTGCCAGCAGTTACCACGGGGTCCCTGACTATGGCTACACCTTC. It translates to CASSYHGVPDYGYTF.

The chain employs TRBV6-1 and TRBJ1-1; no clear D gene. Trimming left V 3 bases short and J 6 bases short, with 14 bases between. Per germline, CDR1 MNHNS and CDR2 SASEGT. The CDR3 sequence is 14 residues long. As DNA, the CDR3 is TGTGCCAGCAGTGACGGTTCGACTCGTCCTGAAGCTTTCTTT. Translation gives CASSDGSTRPEAFF.

The genes are TRBV5-8 and TRBJ1-5; 9 bases align to TRBD1. The CDR3 consists of 14 residues. Germline V gene sequence: CDR1 SGHTS, CDR2 YDEGEE. The ends lost 5 bases at V and 7 bases at J; junction bases unmatched: 7. The CDR3 nucleotides are TGTGCCAGCAGTGGGGACAGGGCGGGACAGCCCCAGCATTTT. Its protein is CASSGDRAGQPQHF.

This rearrangement joins TRBV29-1 to TRBJ1-2; tentative D call: TRBD1 (5 bases). The V gene lost 4 bases and the J gene lost 10 bases, with 10 bases spanning the gap. Per the germline V gene, CDR1 is SQVTM and CDR2 is ANQGSEA. The length of the CDR3 is 10 residues. CDR3 protein: CSVVDRAYTF. The CDR3, as DNA: TGCAGCGTTGTCGACAGAGCCTACACCTTC.

V gene TRBV29-1 combines with J gene TRBJ1-1; 8 nucleotides agree with TRBD1. The germline gives CDR1 SQVTM, CDR2 ANQGSEA. V dropped 5 bases and J dropped 2; count of bases not matched to a gene: 4. CDR3 length equals 13 residues. In DNA, the CDR3 is TGCAGCGTTATGACAGGGGTAAACACTGAAGCTTTCTTT. Its translation: CSVMTGVNTEAFF.

This chain links TRBV4-1 with TRBJ2-3; 9 bases align to TRBD2. CDR1 and CDR2 from the germline V gene are MGHRA and YSYEKL. Trimming cost V 3 bases and J 2 bases; bases outside gene matches: 9. The CDR3 length is 17 residues. The CDR3 DNA is TGCGCCAGCAGCCATCGCCCTAGCGGGGTGGTCACAGATACGCAGTATTTT. Protein sequence: CASSHRPSGVVTDTQYF.

The V and J genes are TRBV30 and TRBJ1-5; tentatively, D is TRBD1 (5 bases). The CDR3 has 14 amino acids. V lost 2 bases and J lost 5, with 13 bases in between. Germline-derived CDR1 and CDR2 are GTSNPN and SVGIG (reference sequence). The chain's CDR3 is CAWSRTGRDQPQHF. CDR3 in DNA: TGTGCCTGGAGTAGAACAGGCAGGGATCAGCCCCAGCATTTT.

The rearrangement uses TRBV5-1 and TRBJ2-3, with D perhaps matching TRBD1 or TRBD2 (5 bases each). Germline V gene lookup returns CDR1 SGHRS and CDR2 YFSETQ. CDR3 length equals 17 residues. The germline V and J ends were trimmed by 4 bases and 0 bases, with 18 bases remaining between them. The CDR3 DNA reads as TGCGCCAGCAGCCCGGGGACGGTCGGGATAAGCACAGATACGCAGTATTTT. Translated, it gives CASSPGTVGISTDTQYF.

The rearrangement links TRBV29-1 to TRBJ2-3, with D maybe TRBD2 (5 bases). This CDR3 region has 15 residues. Trimming cost V 3 bases and J 1 base, with 14 bases left between them. The germline gives CDR1 SQVTM, CDR2 ANQGSEA. The CDR3 DNA sequence: TGCAGCGTTGATAATGAGGGTGGAGGCACAGATACGCAGTATTTT. Translating it yields CSVDNEGGGTDTQYF.

The chain links TRBV6-5 to TRBJ2-5; D is possibly TRBD1 (5 bases). Deletions cut 7 bases from V and 3 bases from J, with 15 bases between. There are 14 residues in the CDR3. In germline, CDR1 is MNHEY, CDR2 SVGAGI. The CDR3 is CASNAVGPKETQYF. Written as DNA, the CDR3 is TGTGCCAGCAATGCAGTGGGGCCCAAAGAGACCCAGTACTTC.